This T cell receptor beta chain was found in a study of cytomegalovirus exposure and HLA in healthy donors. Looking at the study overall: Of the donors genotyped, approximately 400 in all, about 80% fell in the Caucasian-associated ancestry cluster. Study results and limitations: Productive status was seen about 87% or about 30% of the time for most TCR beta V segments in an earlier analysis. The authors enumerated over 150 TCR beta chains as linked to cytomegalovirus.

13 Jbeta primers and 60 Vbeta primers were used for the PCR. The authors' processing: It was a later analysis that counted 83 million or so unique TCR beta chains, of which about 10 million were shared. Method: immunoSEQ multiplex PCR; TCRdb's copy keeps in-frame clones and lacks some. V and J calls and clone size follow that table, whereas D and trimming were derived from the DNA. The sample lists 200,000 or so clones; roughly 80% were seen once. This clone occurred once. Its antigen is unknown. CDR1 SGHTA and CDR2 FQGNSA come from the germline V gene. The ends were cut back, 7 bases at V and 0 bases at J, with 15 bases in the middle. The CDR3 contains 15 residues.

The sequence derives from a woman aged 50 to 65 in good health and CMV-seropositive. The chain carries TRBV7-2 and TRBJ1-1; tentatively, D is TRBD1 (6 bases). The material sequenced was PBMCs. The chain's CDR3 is CASILGTGLNTEAFF. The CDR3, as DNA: TGTGCCAGCATCCTAGGAACAGGGTTGAACACTGAAGCTTTCTTT.